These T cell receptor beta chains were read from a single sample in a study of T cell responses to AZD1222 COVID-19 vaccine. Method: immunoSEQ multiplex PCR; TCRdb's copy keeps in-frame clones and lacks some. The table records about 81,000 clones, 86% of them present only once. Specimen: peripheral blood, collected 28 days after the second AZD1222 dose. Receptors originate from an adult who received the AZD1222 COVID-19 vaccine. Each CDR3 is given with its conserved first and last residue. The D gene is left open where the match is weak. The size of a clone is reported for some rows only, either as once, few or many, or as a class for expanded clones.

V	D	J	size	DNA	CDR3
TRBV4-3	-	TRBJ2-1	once	TGCGCCAGCAGCCAAGCCCCCGCTGGGAGCTCCTACAATGAGCAGTTCTTC	CASSQAPAGSSYNEQFF
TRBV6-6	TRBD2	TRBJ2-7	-	TGTGCCAGCAGTTACTCGGCTAGCGGGAGCTCCTACGAGCAGTACTTC	CASSYSASGSSYEQYF
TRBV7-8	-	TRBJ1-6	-	TGTGCCAGCACCATGGGGTGGGGCTCCTATAATTCACCCCTCCACTTT	CASTMGWGSYNSPLHF
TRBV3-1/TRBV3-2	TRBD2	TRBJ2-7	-	TGTGCCAGCAGCCCTTGGACTAGCGCTTCCTACGAGCAGTACTTC	CASSPWTSASYEQYF
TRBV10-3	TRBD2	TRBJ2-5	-	TGTGCCATCAGTGAGTCAGTGACTAGCGGGGGAGAGACCCAGTACTTC	CAISESVTSGGETQYF
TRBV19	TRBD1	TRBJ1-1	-	TGTGCCAGCAGGGGGGCTGTGGGGACAGGGAAGATGAACACTGAAGCTTTCTTT	CASRGAVGTGKMNTEAFF
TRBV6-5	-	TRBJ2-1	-	TGTGCCAGCAGGGTACAGTCTCCAGGGATTGGGCAGTTCTTC	CASRVQSPGIGQFF
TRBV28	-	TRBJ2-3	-	TGTGCCAGCACTACGGGGTACACAGATACGCAGTATTTT	CASTTGYTDTQYF
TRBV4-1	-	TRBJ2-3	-	TGCGCCAGCAGGACCCTAAGCACAGATACGCAGTATTTT	CASRTLSTDTQYF
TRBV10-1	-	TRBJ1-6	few	TGCGCCAGCAACTCTAGCTCACCCCTCCACTTT	CASNSSSPLHF